The entry below describes one TCR beta chain. These data belong to a study of shared clonotypes between healthy human individuals. The naive CD8 fraction comprised CD45RO-negative cells positively selected for CCR7 and excluded terminally differentiated effector memory CD45RA+ cells. Several immunoSEQ 96-well plates shared each subset's DNA, each plate a replicate. Produced via immunoSEQ multiplex PCR; TCRdb's table is partial and in-frame only. The sample records nearly 2 million clones, approximately 94% being singletons. The sample was naive CD8+ T cells sorted from blood. The receptor's source is a man aged 18 to 30 in good health.

The CDR3 DNA sequence: TGCAGCACCGTGTCGGGCGGTAACACTGAAGCTTTCTTT. It encodes CSTVSGGNTEAFF. The chain links TRBV29-1 to TRBJ1-1, with D uncertain. The CDR3 extends over 13 amino acids. V was shortened by 8 bases and J by 2 bases, with 15 bases between the two germline ends. The germline gives CDR1 SQVTM, CDR2 ANQGSEA.